The present TCR beta chain was sequenced within a study of cytomegalovirus exposure and HLA in healthy donors. Study-wide background: Prior work identified some 120 million unique TCR beta sequences in some 200 million T cells.

PCR amplification relied on 60 Vbeta primers (plus 13 Jbeta primers). The table came from immunoSEQ multiplex PCR; TCRdb's copy has only in-frame clones and leaves some out. The sample carries about 180,000 clones, almost 85% recorded once. Overall study findings and caveats: Evidence from a later analysis indicated that most CMV-associated TCR beta chains looked HLA-restricted. A later analysis reported that several of the most significant clusters appeared to be linked to common viral pathogens, among them Epstein-Barr virus. Certain indistinguishable V segments, among them TRBV6-2 and TRBV6-3, were excluded.

Concerning this clone: Its antigen is undetermined.

The CDR3 loop spans 12 amino acids. Germline V CDR1 and CDR2: MNHNS, SASEGT. The ends were cut back, 2 bases at V and 5 bases at J, with 7 bases in the middle. The sequence derives from a woman in her forties or fifties in good health and CMV-seronegative. The chain links TRBV6-1 to TRBJ2-7, with D unresolved. Sequences were obtained from PBMCs. CDR3 nucleotides: TGTGCCAGCAGTGAACACGTAGACGAGCAGTACTTC. Protein: CASSEHVDEQYF.